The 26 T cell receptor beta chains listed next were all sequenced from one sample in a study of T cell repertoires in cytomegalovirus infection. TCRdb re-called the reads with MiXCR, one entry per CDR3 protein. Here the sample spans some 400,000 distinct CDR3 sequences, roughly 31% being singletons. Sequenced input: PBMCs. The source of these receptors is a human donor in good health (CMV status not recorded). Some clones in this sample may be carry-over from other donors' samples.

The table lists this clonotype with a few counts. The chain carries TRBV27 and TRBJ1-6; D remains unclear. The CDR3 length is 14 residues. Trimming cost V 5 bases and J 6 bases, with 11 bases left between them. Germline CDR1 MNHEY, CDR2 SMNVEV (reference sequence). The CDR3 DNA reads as TGTGCCAGCAGTGGGGAGGGTTTTAATTCACCCCTCCACTTT. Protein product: CASSGEGFNSPLHF.

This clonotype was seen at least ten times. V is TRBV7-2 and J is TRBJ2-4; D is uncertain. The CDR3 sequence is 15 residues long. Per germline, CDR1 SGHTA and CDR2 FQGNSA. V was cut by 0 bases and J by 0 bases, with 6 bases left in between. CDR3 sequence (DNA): TGTGCCAGCAGCTTAGCCCTACGAGCCAAAAACATTCAGTACTTC. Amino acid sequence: CASSLALRAKNIQYF. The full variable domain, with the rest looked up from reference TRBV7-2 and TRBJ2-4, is GAGVSQSPSNKVTEKGKDVELRCDPISGHTALYWYRQSLGQGLEFLIYFQGNSAPDKSGLPSDRFSAERTGGSVSTLTIQRTQQEDSAVYLCASSLALRAKNIQYFGAGTRLSVL.

The CDR3 region is CATSDFDRGRFDEQFF. CDR3 sequence (DNA): TGTGCCACCAGTGATTTTGACAGGGGGCGTTTCGATGAGCAGTTCTTC. V usage is TRBV24-1 and J usage is TRBJ2-1, with 10 bases fitting TRBD1. CDR3 length: 16 amino acids. The V gene end was trimmed by 1 base and the J gene end by 8 bases; junction bases not matched to a gene: 7. Germline CDR1 KGHDR, CDR2 SFDVKD.

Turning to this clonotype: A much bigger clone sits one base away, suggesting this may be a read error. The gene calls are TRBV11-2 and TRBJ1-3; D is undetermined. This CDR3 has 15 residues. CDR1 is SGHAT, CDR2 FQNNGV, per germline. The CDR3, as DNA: TGTTCCAGCAGCTTAGTGGTCGGCTCTGGAAACACCATATATTTT. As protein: CSSSLVVGSGNTIYF.

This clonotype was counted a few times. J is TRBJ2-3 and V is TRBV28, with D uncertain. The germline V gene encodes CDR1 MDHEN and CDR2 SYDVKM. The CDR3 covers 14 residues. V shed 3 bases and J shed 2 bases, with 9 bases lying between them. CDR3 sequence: CASSFRTLTDTQYF. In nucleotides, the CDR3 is TGTGCCAGCAGTTTCAGGACCCTCACAGATACGCAGTATTTT.

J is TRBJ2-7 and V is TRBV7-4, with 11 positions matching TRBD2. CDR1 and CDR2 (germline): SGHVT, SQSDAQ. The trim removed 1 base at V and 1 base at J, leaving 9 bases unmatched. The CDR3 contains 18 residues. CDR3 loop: CASSLGAGLAVSSYEQYF. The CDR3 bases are TGTGCCAGCAGCTTAGGGGCGGGACTAGCGGTTTCTTCCTACGAGCAGTACTTC.

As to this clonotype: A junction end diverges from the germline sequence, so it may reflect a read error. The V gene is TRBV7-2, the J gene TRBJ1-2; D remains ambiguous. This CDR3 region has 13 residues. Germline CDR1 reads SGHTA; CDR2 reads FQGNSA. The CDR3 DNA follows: TGTGCCAGCAGCCATGGGGTAAACTATGGCTACCACTTC. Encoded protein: CASSHGVNYGYHF.

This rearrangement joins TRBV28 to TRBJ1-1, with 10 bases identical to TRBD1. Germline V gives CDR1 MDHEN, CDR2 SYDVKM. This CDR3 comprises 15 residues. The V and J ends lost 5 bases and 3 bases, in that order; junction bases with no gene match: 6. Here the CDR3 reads CASSIPGQGYTEAFF. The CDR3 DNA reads TGTGCCAGCAGTATACCGGGACAGGGGTACACTGAAGCTTTCTTT.

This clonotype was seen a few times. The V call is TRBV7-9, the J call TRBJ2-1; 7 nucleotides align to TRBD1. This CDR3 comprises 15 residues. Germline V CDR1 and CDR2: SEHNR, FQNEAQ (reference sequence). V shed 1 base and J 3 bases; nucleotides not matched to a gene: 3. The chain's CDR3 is CASSLGGGIYNEQFF. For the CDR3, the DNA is TGTGCCAGCAGCTTAGGAGGGGGCATCTACAATGAGCAGTTCTTC.

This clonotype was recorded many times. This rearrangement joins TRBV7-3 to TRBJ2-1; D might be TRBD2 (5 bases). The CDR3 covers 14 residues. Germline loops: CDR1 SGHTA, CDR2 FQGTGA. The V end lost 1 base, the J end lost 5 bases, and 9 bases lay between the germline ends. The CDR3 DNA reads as TGTGCCAGCAGCTTAAATCGGGGAAACAATGAGCAGTTCTTC. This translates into CASSLNRGNNEQFF.

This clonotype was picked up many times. The DNA of the CDR3 is TGTGCCAGCAGCTTAGGGGCAGGGGCCGGTGAAAAACTGTTTTTT. Protein product: CASSLGAGAGEKLFF. The gene calls are TRBV7-6 and TRBJ1-4; TRBD1 is a possible D gene (6 bases). The CDR3 loop spans 15 amino acids. V lost 1 base, J lost 7 bases, and 13 bases lay in between. Germline CDR1 and CDR2: SGHVS and FNYEAQ.

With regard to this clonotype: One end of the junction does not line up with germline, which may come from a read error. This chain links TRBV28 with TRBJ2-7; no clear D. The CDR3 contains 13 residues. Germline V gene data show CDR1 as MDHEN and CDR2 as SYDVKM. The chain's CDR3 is CASTRSMGQALNF. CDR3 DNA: TGTGCCAGCACCCGATCTATGGGCCAGGCGCTGAACTTC.

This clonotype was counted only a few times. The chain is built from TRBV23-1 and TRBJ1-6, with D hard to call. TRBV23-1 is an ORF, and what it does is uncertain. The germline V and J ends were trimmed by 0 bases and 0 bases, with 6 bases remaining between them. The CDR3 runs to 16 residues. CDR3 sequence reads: CASSQSGLSYNSPLHF. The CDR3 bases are TGCGCCAGCAGTCAATCGGGCCTCTCCTATAATTCACCCCTCCACTTT.

The CDR3 is CASSGSSTYNSPLHF. DNA for the CDR3: TGTGCCAGCAGCGGTTCATCAACTTATAATTCACCCCTCCACTTT. V usage is TRBV9 and J usage is TRBJ1-6, with D unclear. The V end lost 3 bases, the J end lost 4 bases, and 11 bases lay between the germline ends. This CDR3 region has 15 residues. Per the germline V gene, CDR1 is SGDLS and CDR2 is YYNGEE.

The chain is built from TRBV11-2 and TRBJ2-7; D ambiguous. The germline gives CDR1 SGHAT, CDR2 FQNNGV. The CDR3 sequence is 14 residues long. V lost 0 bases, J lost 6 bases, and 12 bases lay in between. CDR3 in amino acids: CASSLDLYRAEQYF. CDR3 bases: TGTGCCAGCAGCTTAGATCTATATAGAGCCGAGCAGTACTTC.

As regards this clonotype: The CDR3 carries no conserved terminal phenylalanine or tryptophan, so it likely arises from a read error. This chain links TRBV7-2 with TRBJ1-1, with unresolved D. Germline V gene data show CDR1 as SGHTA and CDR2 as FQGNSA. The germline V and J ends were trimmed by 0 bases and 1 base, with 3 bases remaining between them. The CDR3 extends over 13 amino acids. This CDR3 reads CASSLAQNTEAFY. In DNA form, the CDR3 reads TGTGCCAGCAGCTTAGCACAGAACACTGAAGCTTTCTAT.

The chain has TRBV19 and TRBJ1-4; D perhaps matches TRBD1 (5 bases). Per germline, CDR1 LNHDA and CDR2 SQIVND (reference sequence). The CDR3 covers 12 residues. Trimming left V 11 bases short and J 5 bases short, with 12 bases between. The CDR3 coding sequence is TGTGCCGCTACGGGGCCGAATGAAAAACTGTTTTTT. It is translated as CAATGPNEKLFF.

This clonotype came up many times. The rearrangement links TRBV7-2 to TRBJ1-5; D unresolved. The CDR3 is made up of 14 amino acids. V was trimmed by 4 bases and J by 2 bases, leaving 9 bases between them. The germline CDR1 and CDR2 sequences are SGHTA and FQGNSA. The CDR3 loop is CASSWGGGNQPQHF. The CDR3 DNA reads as TGTGCCAGCAGCTGGGGAGGTGGCAATCAGCCCCAGCATTTT.

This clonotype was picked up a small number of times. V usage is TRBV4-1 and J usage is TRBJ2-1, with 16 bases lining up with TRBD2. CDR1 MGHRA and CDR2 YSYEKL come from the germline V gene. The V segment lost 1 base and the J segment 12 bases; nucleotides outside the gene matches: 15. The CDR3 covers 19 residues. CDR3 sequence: CASSQARSFGTSGGAVQFF. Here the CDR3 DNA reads TGCGCCAGCAGCCAAGCTCGCTCGTTTGGGACTAGCGGGGGGGCCGTGCAGTTCTTC.

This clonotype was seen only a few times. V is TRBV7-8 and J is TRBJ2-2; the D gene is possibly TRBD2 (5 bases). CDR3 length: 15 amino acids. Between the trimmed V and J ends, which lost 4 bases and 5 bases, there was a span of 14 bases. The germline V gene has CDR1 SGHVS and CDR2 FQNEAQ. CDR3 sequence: CASSSAGEKTGELFF. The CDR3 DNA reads TGTGCCAGCAGCTCCGCCGGGGAGAAGACCGGGGAGCTGTTTTTT. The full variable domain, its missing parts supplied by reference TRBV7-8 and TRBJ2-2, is GAGVSQSPRYKVAKRGQDVALRCDPISGHVSLFWYQQALGQGPEFLTYFQNEAQLDKSGLPSDRFFAERPEGSVSTLKIQRTQQEDSAVYLCASSSAGEKTGELFFGEGSRLTVL.

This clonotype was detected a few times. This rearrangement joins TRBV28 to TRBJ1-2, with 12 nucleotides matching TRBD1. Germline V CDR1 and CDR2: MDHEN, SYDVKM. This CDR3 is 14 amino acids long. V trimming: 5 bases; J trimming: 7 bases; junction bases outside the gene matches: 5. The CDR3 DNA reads TGTGCCAGCAGTCCCGGGACAGGGGGCCTTGGCTACACCTTC. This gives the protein CASSPGTGGLGYTF.

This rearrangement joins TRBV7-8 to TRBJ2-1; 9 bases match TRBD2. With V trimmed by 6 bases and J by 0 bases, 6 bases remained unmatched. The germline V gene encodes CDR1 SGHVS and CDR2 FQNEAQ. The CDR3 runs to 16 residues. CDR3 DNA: TGTGCCAGCAGAATTAGCGGGGGAGGCTCCTACAATGAGCAGTTCTTC. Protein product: CASRISGGGSYNEQFF.

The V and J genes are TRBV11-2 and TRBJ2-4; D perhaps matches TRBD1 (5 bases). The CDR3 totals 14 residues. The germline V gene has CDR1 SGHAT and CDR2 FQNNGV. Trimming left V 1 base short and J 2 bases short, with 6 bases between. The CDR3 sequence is CASSLAGSKNIQYF. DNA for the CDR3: TGTGCCAGCAGCTTAGCAGGGTCCAAAAACATTCAGTACTTC.

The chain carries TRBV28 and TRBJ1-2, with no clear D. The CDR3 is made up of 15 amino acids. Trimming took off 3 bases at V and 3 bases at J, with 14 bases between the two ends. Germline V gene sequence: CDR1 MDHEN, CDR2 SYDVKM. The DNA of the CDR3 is TGTGCCAGCAGTTTTCTCGTCCGTAGGGACTATGGCTACACCTTC. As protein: CASSFLVRRDYGYTF.

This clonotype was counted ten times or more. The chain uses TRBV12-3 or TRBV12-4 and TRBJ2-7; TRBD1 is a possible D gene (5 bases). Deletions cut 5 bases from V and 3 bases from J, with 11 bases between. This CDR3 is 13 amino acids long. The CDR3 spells CASSLSQGYEQYF. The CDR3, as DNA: TGTGCCAGCAGTCTAAGTCAGGGCTACGAGCAGTACTTC.

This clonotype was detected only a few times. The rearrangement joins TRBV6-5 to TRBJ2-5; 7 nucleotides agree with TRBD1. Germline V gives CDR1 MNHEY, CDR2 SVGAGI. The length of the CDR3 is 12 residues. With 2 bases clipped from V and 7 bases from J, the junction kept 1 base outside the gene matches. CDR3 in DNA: TGTGCCAGCAGTTACCCAGGGGGGACCCAGTACTTC. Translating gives CASSYPGGTQYF.